The 16 T cell receptor beta chains listed next were all sequenced from one sample in a study of spatial heterogeneity in lung cancer. Findings and limits, study-wide: Tumor mutation count correlated with how many alpha and beta TCRs expanded intratumorally.

Each CDR3 protein is one row after TCRdb ran MiXCR on the 5' RACE reads. There are several thousand distinct CDR3 sequences in the sample; around 7% occur only once, and 20% to 30% lies in the top ten. Their target antigens are unknown. Time point given: sample taken at primary tumor resection. Sequenced here: lung tumor tissue, sampled at surgery. These receptors were taken from a male donor with early-stage non-small cell lung cancer.

This clonotype was observed at least ten times. V gene TRBV7-2 combines with J gene TRBJ2-5, with 14 bases fitting TRBD2. The J segment lost 0 bases and the V segment lost 5 bases, leaving 2 bases of the junction unmatched. This CDR3 has 16 residues. Germline loops: CDR1 SGHTA, CDR2 FQGNSA. CDR3: CASSRGLAGDQETQYF. The CDR3 DNA reads as TGTGCCAGCAGCCGGGGACTAGCGGGGGACCAAGAGACCCAGTACTTC.

This clonotype was counted many times. V usage is TRBV7-3 and J usage is TRBJ2-1; a weak D match, TRBD2 (5 bases). Germline lookup yields CDR1 SGHTA and CDR2 FQGTGA. This CDR3 has 17 residues. Trimming took off 4 bases at V and 8 bases at J, with 24 bases between the two ends. The CDR3: CASSSAPSGRAVDEQFF. CDR3 nucleotide sequence: TGTGCCAGCAGCTCCGCCCCGAGCGGAAGGGCGGTCGATGAGCAGTTCTTC. The whole variable domain, filled in from reference TRBV7-3 and TRBJ2-1, reads GAGVSQTPSNKVTEKGKYVELRCDPISGHTALYWYRQSLGQGPEFLIYFQGTGAADDSGLPNDRFFAVRPEGSVSTLKIQRTERGDSAVYLCASSSAPSGRAVDEQFFGPGTRLTVL.

V and J are TRBV14 and TRBJ2-7; D possibly corresponds to TRBD2 (5 bases). V was clipped by 4 bases and J by 8 bases, with 18 bases between them. Germline V gene lookup returns CDR1 SGHDN and CDR2 FVKESK. The CDR3 runs 14 residues. The CDR3 is CASSPGDYYYKQYF. For the CDR3, the DNA is TGTGCCAGCAGCCCCGGAGACTACTATTACAAGCAGTACTTC.

This clonotype ranks as medium-sized (0.01 to 0.1%). The rearrangement links TRBV9 to TRBJ1-1; possibly TRBD1 for D (5 bases). Germline V gene data show CDR1 as SGDLS and CDR2 as YYNGEE. CDR3 length equals 14 residues. V lost 2 bases, J lost 0 bases, and 8 bases lay in between. The DNA of the CDR3 is TGTGCCAGCAGCGTCGGACACCTGAACACTGAAGCTTTCTTT. It encodes CASSVGHLNTEAFF.

By share, this clonotype ranks as medium-sized (0.01 to 0.1%). The chain uses TRBV25-1 and TRBJ2-5; 13 bases map to TRBD2. This CDR3 contains 13 residues. CDR1 MGHDK and CDR2 SYGVNS come from the germline V gene. V lost 5 bases, J lost 7 bases, and 1 base stayed unmatched. The CDR3 DNA is TGTGCCAGCAGTCGGACTAGCGGGAGGACCCAGTACTTC. This translates into CASSRTSGRTQYF.

The chain carries TRBV6-1 and TRBJ2-1; 12 bases line up with TRBD2. Germline values: CDR1 MNHNS, CDR2 SASEGT. The CDR3 is 15 residues long. V trimming: 6 bases; J trimming: 4 bases; junction bases outside the gene matches: 4. CDR3 nucleotides: TGTGCCAGCAGCCTACTAGCGGGGGGTTACAATGAGCAGTTCTTC. Its translation is CASSLLAGGYNEQFF.

This chain uses TRBV9 with TRBJ2-3; 8 nucleotides line up with TRBD2. This CDR3 region has 13 residues. V gave up 3 bases and J gave up 5 bases; unmatched junction bases: 2. Germline V gene data show CDR1 as SGDLS and CDR2 as YYNGEE. This CDR3 is CASSAGRGDTQYF. The CDR3 DNA is TGTGCCAGCAGCGCCGGGAGGGGAGATACGCAGTATTTT.

This clonotype is labeled as medium-sized (0.01 to 0.1%). The chain links TRBV27 to TRBJ1-2; 9 bases are a match to TRBD1. Germline assignment: CDR1 MNHEY and CDR2 SMNVEV (reference sequence). The junction had 11 bases not matched to a gene; V was cut back by 5 bases and J by 7 bases. The CDR3 loop spans 15 amino acids. This CDR3 reads CASSPGQGLPVGYTF. The CDR3 DNA is TGTGCCAGCAGTCCTGGACAGGGGTTGCCGGTTGGCTACACCTTC.

In this sample, this clonotype is medium-sized (0.01 to 0.1%). The chain employs TRBV5-1 and TRBJ2-5, with 7 bases fitting TRBD1. Germline CDR1 is SGHRS and CDR2 is YFSETQ. J was trimmed by 7 bases and V by 2 bases; bases with no gene match: 8. The CDR3 loop spans 14 amino acids. The CDR3 DNA is TGCGCCAGCAGCTTCCAGGGGGATTTCGGGACCCAGTACTTC. Translated, it gives CASSFQGDFGTQYF.

There are many counts of this clonotype. This rearrangement joins TRBV11-2 to TRBJ2-6, with D hard to call. Germline V gene data show CDR1 as SGHAT and CDR2 as FQNNGV. CDR3 length equals 10 residues. The chain's CDR3 is CASGANVLTF. DNA for the CDR3: TGTGCTTCTGGGGCCAACGTCCTGACTTTC.

This chain connects TRBV23-1 to TRBJ2-5, with unresolved D. TRBV23-1 is assigned to the ORF class and has an uncertain function. Deletions cut 9 bases from V and 4 bases from J, with 3 bases between. The length of the CDR3 is 9 residues. In DNA, the CDR3 is TGCGCCAGGGTAGAGACCCAGTACTTC. Translating it yields CARVETQYF.

This clonotype is medium-sized within its sample. This sequence joins TRBV7-6 and TRBJ1-3, with D maybe TRBD1 (5 bases). Trimming cost V 3 bases and J 7 bases, with 7 bases left between them. CDR3 length: 12 amino acids. Germline CDR1 SGHVS, CDR2 FNYEAQ. CDR3 DNA sequence: TGTGCCAGCAGCTTCAGGGAGAACACCATATATTTT. Translated: CASSFRENTIYF.

This clonotype was detected many times. The rearrangement uses TRBV25-1 and TRBJ2-7; D is unclear. CDR3 size: 13 residues. The V gene lost 3 bases and the J gene lost 2 bases, with 8 bases spanning the gap. In germline, CDR1 is MGHDK, CDR2 SYGVNS. DNA of the CDR3: TGTGCCAGCAGTGATTATGGGACCTACGAGCAGTACTTC. This sequence encodes CASSDYGTYEQYF.

Judged by abundance, this clonotype is medium-sized (0.01 to 0.1%). The V call is TRBV4-3, the J call TRBJ2-6; D ambiguous. The V gene lost 1 base and the J gene lost 4 bases, with 5 bases spanning the gap. Germline V gives CDR1 LGHNA, CDR2 YSLEER. The CDR3 runs to 14 residues. The CDR3 reads CASSQVGGANVLTF. CDR3 bases: TGCGCCAGCAGCCAAGTTGGCGGGGCCAACGTCCTGACTTTC.

The sample holds many counts of this clonotype. The chain uses TRBV30 and TRBJ2-4, with D perhaps matching TRBD2 (6 bases). Germline assignment: CDR1 GTSNPN and CDR2 SVGIG (reference sequence). This CDR3 comprises 14 residues. Trimming removed 0 bases from V and 6 bases from J, with 12 bases in between. The CDR3 DNA reads TGTGCCTGGAGTGTGTGGGGGGTCGGAAACATTCAGTACTTC. This translates into CAWSVWGVGNIQYF.

By frequency in the sample, this clonotype is medium-sized. The rearrangement links TRBV7-3 to TRBJ2-4; 7 bases map to TRBD1. The CDR3 has 16 residues. CDR1 and CDR2 (germline): SGHTA, FQGTGA. Germline trimming cut 5 bases from V and 5 bases from J; bases unmatched to any gene: 12. CDR3 loop: CASSPSSDRAENIQYF. In nucleotides, the CDR3 is TGTGCCAGCAGCCCTTCCAGTGACAGGGCTGAAAACATTCAGTACTTC.